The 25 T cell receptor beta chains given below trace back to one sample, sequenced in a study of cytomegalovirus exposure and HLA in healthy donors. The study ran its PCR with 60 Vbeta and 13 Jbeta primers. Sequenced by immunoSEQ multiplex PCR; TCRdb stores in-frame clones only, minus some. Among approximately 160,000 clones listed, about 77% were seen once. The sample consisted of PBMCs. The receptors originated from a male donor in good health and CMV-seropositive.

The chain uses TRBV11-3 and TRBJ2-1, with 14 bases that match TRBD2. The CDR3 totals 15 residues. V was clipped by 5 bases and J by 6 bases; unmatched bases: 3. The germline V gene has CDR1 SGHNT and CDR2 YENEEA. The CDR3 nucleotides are TGTGCCAGCAGCCCGACTAGCGGGGGGGCCAATGAGCAGTTCTTC. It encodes CASSPTSGGANEQFF. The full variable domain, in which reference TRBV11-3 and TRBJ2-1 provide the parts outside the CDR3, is EAGVVQSPRYKIIEKKQPVAFWCNPISGHNTLYWYLQNLGQGPELLIRYENEEAVDDSQLPKDRFSAERLKGVDSTLKIQPAELGDSAVYLCASSPTSGGANEQFFGPGTRLTVL.

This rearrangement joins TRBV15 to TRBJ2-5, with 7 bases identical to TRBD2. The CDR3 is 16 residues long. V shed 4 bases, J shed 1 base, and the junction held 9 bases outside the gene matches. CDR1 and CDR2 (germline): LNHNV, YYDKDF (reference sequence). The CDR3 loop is CATSNRPGGGQETQYF. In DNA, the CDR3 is TGTGCCACCAGCAATCGGCCGGGAGGAGGCCAAGAGACCCAGTACTTC. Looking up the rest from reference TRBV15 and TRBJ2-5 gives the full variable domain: DAMVIQNPRYQVTQFGKPVTLSCSQTLNHNVMYWYQQKSSQAPKLLFHYYDKDFNNEADTPDNFQSRRPNTSFCFLDIRSPGLGDTAMYLCATSNRPGGGQETQYFGPGTRLLVL.

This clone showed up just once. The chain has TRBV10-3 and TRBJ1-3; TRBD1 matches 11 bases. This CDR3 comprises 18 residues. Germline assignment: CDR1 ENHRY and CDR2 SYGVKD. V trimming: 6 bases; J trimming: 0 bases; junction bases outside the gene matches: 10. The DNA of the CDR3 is TGTGCCATCAGCCCGGACAGGGGGCATGAATACTCTGGAAACACCATATATTTT. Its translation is CAISPDRGHEYSGNTIYF.

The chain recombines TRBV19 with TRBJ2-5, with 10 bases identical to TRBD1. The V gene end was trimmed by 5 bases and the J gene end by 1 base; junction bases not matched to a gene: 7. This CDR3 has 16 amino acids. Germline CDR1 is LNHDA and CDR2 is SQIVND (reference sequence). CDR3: CASSPRQGAGQETQYF. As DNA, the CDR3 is TGTGCCAGTAGTCCCAGACAGGGGGCAGGCCAAGAGACCCAGTACTTC.

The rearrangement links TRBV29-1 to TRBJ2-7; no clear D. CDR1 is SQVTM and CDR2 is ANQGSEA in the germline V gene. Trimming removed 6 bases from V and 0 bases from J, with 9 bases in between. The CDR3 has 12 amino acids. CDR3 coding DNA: TGCAGCGTCCAGGCCCCCTCCTACGAGCAGTACTTC. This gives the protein CSVQAPSYEQYF.

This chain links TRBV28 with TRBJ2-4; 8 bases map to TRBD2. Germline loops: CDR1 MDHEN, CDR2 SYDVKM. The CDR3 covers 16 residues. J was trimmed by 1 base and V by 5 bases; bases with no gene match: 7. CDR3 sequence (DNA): TGTGCCAGCAGTCCCCGGACTAGCTCTGCCAAAAACATTCAGTACTTC. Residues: CASSPRTSSAKNIQYF.

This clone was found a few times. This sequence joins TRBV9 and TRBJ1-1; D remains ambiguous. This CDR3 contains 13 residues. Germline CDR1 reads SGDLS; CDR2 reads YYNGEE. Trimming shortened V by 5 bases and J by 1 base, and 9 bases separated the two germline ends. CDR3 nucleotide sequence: TGTGCCAGCAGTGTTACAACGAACACTGAAGCTTTCTTT. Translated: CASSVTTNTEAFF.

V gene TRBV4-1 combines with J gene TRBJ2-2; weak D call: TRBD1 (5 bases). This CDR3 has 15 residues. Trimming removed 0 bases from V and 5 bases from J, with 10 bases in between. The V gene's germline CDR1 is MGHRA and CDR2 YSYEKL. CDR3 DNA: TGCGCCAGCAGCCAAGAAGGGGCCCTAACCGGGGAGCTGTTTTTT. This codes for CASSQEGALTGELFF.

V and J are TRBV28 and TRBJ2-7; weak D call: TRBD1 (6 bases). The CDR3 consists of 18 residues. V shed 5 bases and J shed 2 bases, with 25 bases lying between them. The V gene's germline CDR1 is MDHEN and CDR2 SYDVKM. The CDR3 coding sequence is TGTGCCAGCAGTCCCCAAAAAAACGACAGGACCCTCGCCTACGAGCAGTACTTC. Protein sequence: CASSPQKNDRTLAYEQYF.

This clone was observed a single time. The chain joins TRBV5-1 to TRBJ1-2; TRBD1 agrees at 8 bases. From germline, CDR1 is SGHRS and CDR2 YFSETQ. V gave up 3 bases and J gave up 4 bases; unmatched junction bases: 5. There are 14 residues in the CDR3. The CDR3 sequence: CASSSGQGSYGYTF. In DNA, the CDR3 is TGCGCCAGCAGCTCAGGACAGGGAAGCTATGGCTACACCTTC.

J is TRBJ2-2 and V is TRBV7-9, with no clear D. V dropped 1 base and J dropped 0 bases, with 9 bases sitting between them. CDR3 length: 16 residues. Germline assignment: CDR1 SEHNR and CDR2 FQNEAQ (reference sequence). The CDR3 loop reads CASSLVSQANTGELFF. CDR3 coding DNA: TGTGCCAGCAGCTTAGTTTCCCAGGCGAACACCGGGGAGCTGTTTTTT.

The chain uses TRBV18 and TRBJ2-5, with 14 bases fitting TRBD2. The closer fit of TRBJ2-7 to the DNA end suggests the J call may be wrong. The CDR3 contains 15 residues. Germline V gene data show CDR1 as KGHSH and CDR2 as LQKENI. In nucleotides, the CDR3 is TGTGCCAGCTCAGGGACTAGCGGGGGCCCCTACGAGCAGTACTTC. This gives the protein CASSGTSGGPYEQYF.

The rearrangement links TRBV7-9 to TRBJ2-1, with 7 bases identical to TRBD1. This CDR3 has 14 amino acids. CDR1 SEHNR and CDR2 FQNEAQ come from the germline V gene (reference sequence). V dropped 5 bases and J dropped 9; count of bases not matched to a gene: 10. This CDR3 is CASSLRTGPTEQFF. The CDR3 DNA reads TGTGCCAGCAGCCTAAGGACAGGACCGACTGAGCAGTTCTTC.

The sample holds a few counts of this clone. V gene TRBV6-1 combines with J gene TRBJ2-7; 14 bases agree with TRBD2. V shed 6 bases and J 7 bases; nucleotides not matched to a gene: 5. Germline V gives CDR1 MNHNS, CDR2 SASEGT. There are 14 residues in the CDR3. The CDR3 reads CASRQRTSGGEQYF. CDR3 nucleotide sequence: TGTGCCAGCAGACAACGGACTAGCGGGGGGGAGCAGTACTTC.

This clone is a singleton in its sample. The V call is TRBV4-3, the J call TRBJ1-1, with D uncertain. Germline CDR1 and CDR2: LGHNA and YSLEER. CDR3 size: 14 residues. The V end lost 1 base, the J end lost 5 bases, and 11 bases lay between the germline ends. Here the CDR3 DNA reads TGCGCCAGCAGCCAAGCTACCCTAAAGACTGAAGCTTTCTTT. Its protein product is CASSQATLKTEAFF.

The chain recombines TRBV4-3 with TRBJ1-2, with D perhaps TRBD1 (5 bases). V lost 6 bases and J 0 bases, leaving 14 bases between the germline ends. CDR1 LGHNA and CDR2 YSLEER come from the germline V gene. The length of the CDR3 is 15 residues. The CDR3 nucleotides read TGCGCCAGCAGTTCCCCCGGGGGGGCTAACTATGGCTACACCTTC. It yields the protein CASSSPGGANYGYTF.

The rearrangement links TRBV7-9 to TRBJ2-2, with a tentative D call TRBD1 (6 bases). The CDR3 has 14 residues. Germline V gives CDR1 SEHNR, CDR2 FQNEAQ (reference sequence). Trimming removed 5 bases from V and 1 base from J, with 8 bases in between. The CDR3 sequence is CASSPGQNTGELFF. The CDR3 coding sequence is TGTGCCAGCAGCCCGGGACAGAACACCGGGGAGCTGTTTTTT. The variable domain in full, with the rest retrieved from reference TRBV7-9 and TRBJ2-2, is DTGVSQNPRHKITKRGQNVTFRCDPISEHNRLYWYRQTLGQGPEFLTYFQNEAQLEKSRLLSDRFSAERPKGSFSTLEIQRTEQGDSAMYLCASSPGQNTGELFFGEGSRLTVL.

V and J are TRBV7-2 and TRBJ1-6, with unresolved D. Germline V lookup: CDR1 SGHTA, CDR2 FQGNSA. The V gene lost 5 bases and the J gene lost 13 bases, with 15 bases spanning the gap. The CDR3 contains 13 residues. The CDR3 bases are TGTGCCAGCAGCCCAGAGGCACGGTACCCCCTCCACTTT. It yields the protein CASSPEARYPLHF.

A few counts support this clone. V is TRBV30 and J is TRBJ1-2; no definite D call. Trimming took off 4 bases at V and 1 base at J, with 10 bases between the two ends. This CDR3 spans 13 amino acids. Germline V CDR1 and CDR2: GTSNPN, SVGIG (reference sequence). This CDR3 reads CAWTRGGNYGYTF. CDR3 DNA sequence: TGTGCCTGGACCCGAGGCGGTAACTATGGCTACACCTTC.

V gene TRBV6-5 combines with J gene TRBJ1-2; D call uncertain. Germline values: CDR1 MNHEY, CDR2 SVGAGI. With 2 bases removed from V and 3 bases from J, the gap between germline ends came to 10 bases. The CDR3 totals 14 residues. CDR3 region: CASSYHREYYGYTF. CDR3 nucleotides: TGTGCCAGCAGTTACCATAGGGAGTACTATGGCTACACCTTC.

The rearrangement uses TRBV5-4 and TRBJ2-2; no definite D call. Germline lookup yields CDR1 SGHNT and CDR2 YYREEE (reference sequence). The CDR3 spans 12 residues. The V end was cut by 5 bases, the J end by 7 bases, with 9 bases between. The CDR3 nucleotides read TGTGCCAGCAGTCAGGATGTCGGGGAGCTGTTTTTT. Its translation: CASSQDVGELFF.

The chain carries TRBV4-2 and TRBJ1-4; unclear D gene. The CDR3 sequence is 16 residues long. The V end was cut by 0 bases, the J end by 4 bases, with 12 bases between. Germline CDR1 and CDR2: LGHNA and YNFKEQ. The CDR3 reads CASSQDPYILNEKLFF. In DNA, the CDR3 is TGTGCCAGCAGCCAAGATCCGTACATTCTTAATGAAAAACTGTTTTTT.

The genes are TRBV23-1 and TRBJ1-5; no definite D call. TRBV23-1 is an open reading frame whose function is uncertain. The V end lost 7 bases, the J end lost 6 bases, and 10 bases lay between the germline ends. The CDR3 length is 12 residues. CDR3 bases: TGCGCCAGCAACAACACAGTTCAGCCCCAGCATTTT. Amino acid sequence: CASNNTVQPQHF.

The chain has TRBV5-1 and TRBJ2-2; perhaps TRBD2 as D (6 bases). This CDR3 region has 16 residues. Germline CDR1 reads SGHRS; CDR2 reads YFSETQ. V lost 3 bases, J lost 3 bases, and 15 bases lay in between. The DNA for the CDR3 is TGCGCCAGCAGCTCGCGTCTGGGGGAGGACACCGGGGAGCTGTTTTTT. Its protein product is CASSSRLGEDTGELFF. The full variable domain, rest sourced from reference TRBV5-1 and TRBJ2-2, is KAGVTQTPRYLIKTRGQQVTLSCSPISGHRSVSWYQQTPGQGLQFLFEYFSETQRNKGNFPGRFSGRQFSNSRSEMNVSTLELGDSALYLCASSSRLGEDTGELFFGEGSRLTVL.

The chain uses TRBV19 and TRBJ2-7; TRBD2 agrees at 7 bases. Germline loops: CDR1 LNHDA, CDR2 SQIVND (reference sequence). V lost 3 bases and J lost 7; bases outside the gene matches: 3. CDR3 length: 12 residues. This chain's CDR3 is CASSISGGEQYF. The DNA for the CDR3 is TGTGCCAGTAGTATTTCGGGGGGAGAGCAGTACTTC.